This TCR beta chain was recorded in a study of regulatory T cells in long-lasting Graves disease. Stated time point: newly diagnosed GD, antithyroid drugs for less than 3 months. RNA extracted from PBMCs served as the sequencing template. This clonotype was found a few times. Its antigen is unknown. For TCR beta, libraries came from iRepertoire HTBI primers and Arm-PCR of CDR3 regions. TCRdb itself ran the multiplex PCR reads through MiXCR, one entry per CDR3 protein. The table has some 400,000 distinct CDR3 sequences, just under 15% seen once. V was pared by 5 bases and J by 1 base, with 3 bases of the junction left unmatched. Germline CDR1 and CDR2: MNHNS and SASEGT. CDR3 length: 15 residues. Overall study findings and caveats: Under persistent disease, TRBV28, TRBJ1-2 and TRBJ2-5 were used preferentially.

This sample was also put to use in a study of T cells in Graves' hyperthyroidism and ophthalmopathy. In that study: Reasons for excluding patients were uncontrolled infection, other autoimmune disease, pregnancy or lactation. Using 13 V-J features, a model discriminated ophthalmopathy from stable hyperthyroidism.

The specimen comprised peripheral blood mononuclear cells (PBMCs), sampled at new diagnosis, from a patient treated with antithyroid drugs. This TCR was sampled from a woman aged 30 to 39 with Graves disease. The chain is built from TRBV6-1 and TRBJ1-5; the match to TRBD1 covers 9 bases. In DNA form, the CDR3 reads TGTGCCAGCAGTAGGGACAGGGCCAGCAATCAGCCCCAGCATTTT. Amino acid sequence: CASSRDRASNQPQHF.